Sequencing of this T cell receptor beta chain was carried out in a study of T cells in Graves' hyperthyroidism and ophthalmopathy. The TCR beta CDR3 regions underwent amplification using RNA transcripts as the source. During a first-round RT-PCR of the TCR CDR3, the HTBI primer set was used. TCRdb ran MiXCR on the multiplex PCR reads and lists one entry per CDR3 protein. Altogether under 550,000 distinct CDR3 sequences are present, just under 20% being singletons, with the ten largest covering 47%. The V gene lost 2 bases and the J gene lost 9 bases, with 17 bases spanning the gap. Germline lookup yields CDR1 SQVTM and CDR2 ANQGSEA. The CDR3 has 14 residues. This clonotype appeared many times.

The rearrangement links TRBV29-1 to TRBJ2-1; D perhaps matches TRBD2 (6 bases). Input material: blood. The source is a man between 40 and 49 years old with Graves' ophthalmopathy. In DNA, the CDR3 is TGCAGCGTTGAAAGTGTCGGCGGGGAAGGTGAGCAGTTCTTC. This encodes CSVESVGGEGEQFF.